This record concerns one T cell receptor (beta chain) sequence. Brentuximab vedotin exposure varied, and every patient relapsed after autologous stem cell transplantation. V gave up 3 bases and J gave up 0 bases, with 9 bases separating them. Germline CDR1 reads WNHNN; CDR2 reads SYGVQD (reference sequence). The length of the CDR3 is 15 residues. This specimen belongs to a study of PD-1 blockade in classical Hodgkin lymphoma. Produced via immunoSEQ multiplex PCR; TCRdb's table is partial and in-frame only. The sample consists of about 18,000 clones, 70% to 80% of them appearing once. This clonotype originated in a human donor with classical Hodgkin lymphoma. The chain combines TRBV10-1 with TRBJ1-3, with D unclear. Sequences were derived from peripheral blood mononuclear cells (PBMCs), sampled before the second cycle of nivolumab. The CDR3 loop reads CASSENPSSGNTIYF. In DNA form, the CDR3 reads TGCGCCAGCAGTGAAAACCCGAGCTCTGGAAACACCATATATTTT.